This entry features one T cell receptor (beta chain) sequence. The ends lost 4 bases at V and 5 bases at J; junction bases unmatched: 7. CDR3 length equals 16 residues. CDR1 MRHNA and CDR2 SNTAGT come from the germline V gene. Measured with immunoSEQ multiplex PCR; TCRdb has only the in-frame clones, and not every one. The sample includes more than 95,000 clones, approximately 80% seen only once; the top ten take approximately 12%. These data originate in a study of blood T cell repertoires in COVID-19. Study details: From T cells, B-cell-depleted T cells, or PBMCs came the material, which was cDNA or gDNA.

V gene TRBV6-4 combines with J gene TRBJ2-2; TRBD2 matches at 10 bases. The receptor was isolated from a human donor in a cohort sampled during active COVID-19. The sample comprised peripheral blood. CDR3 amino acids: CASSATSGGGTGELFF. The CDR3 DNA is TGTGCCAGCAGTGCCACCAGCGGGGGGGGAACCGGGGAGCTGTTTTTT.